This TCR beta chain was observed in a study of blood T cells in healthy people across ages (dated by TCRdb to 2014 to 2015). Turning to the overall study: In model experiments, roughly one uniquely barcoded TCR beta cDNA molecule per two T cells was captured by template switching. To track age-related changes in TCR beta repertoire diversity, the study relied on deep sequencing normalized with unique cDNA molecular identifiers. The donors were split into four age groups: young (average roughly 15 years), middle-aged (about 40), aged (approximately 60) and long-lived (82). Donors of different ages were randomly distributed across sequencing lanes to avoid experimental bias. The study analyzed two additional independent replicas of 1 million unique cDNA reads from the same blood draw for two donors, one aged 18 to 29 and one aged 80 or older.

Overall results and qualifications from the work: The percentage of naive T cells measured by flow cytometry correlated strongly with observed TCR beta diversity. The long-lived group showed more naive CD4+ T cells, fewer expanded clones and increased TCR diversity than the aged group, suggesting age selection. Because profiling used bulk unsorted PBMCs, naive and antigen-experienced compartments could not be compared conclusively. Estimates of total diversity from one million sequenced T cells were regarded as lower bounds and underestimates. Observed TCR beta diversity per million T cells fell roughly linearly with age, and a significant reduction was already apparent by age around 39. Donor CMV infection status was unknown, potentially confounding age-related changes in expanded clonotypes.

Receptors were amplified or captured by 5' RACE. Sequencing was carried out with an Illumina HiSeq 2500. A second PCR of about 7 to 12 cycles was performed with a sample-barcoded 5' primer and a J-beta primer mix. A template-switch 5' adaptor carrying 12 random nucleotides introduced a unique molecular identifier onto each TCR beta cDNA molecule. At least 2.5 million CDR3-containing paired-end reads were obtained from each sample. The Mint cDNA synthesis kit, primed by a TRBC-specific oligonucleotide, was used to synthesize first-strand cDNA from all RNA. Following uracil-DNA glycosylase treatment, a first 18-cycle PCR with universal primers M1SS and BC2_uni_R was performed on all cDNA. The authors' pipeline ran thus. For normalization, 1 million high-quality reads were randomly selected from each sample, with every read carrying a distinct molecular identifier. Reads with shared molecular identifiers were discarded instead of being binned into consensus sequences. MiTCR, set to a Q25 quality threshold and the strictest error-elimination algorithm, was used for CDR3 identification, clonotype clustering and error correction. A nonparametric unseen species model with Euler transformation was used to estimate lower-bound total TCR beta diversity. Using fastp at Q25 and MiXCR, TCRdb reprocessed the public reads and kept productive beta chains. Rows are unified per CDR3 protein, each entry keeping the most common DNA and genes. The V and J calls were not made by the authors but by TCRdb's processing. For this sample there are about 1.8 million distinct CDR3 sequences; roughly 50% appear just once. Around 2.1% of the sample goes to the ten largest clones.

Donors were about 36 systemically healthy Caucasian individuals from Russia aged roughly 6 to 90 years. Around 9.8 milliliters of peripheral blood were collected from each donor into EDTA-treated Vacutainer tubes. Ficoll-Paque density-gradient centrifugation was used to isolate PBMCs, with at least 7 million per sample. Trizol reagent was used to extract total RNA from PBMCs, with at least 6 micrograms per sample. Naive CD45RAhigh/CD27high T cell percentages were measured by flow cytometry on a PBMC aliquot from every donor. Deletion took 2 bases off V and 12 bases off J, with a span of 14 bases between the germline ends. The CDR3 spans 13 residues, from the cysteine through the phenylalanine. The sequence is cut down to CDR3 DNA, 39 bases in frame from base 1. From a lookup of the germline V gene (reference sequence), CDR1 and CDR2 are MNHEY and SMNVEV. Concerning this clonotype itself: Its antigen remains unidentified. Base qualities are missing; no much larger clone stands one base away.

The source of this sequence is a woman in her thirties or forties in good health. The sample was blood. Here the chain combines TRBV27 and TRBJ2-1, with the D gene not confidently named. Here is the DNA: TGTGCCAGCAGTTTAATGTTTGGCCAGGCGCAGTTCTTC. Its coded protein is CASSLMFGQAQFF.